What follows are 23 T cell receptor beta chains derived from one specimen sequenced in a study of blood T cells in healthy people across ages (dated by TCRdb to the mid-2010s). The library was produced with 5' RACE. Sequenced on an Illumina HiSeq 2500. A second about 7 to 12 cycle PCR used a sample-barcoded 5' primer and a J-beta primer mix. In-frame beta chains were kept once TCRdb had trimmed the public reads at Q25 with fastp and called clones with MiXCR. Each entry is one CDR3 protein sequence, shown with its most common DNA and genes. Here the sample has 550,000 to 650,000 distinct CDR3 sequences; around 31% occur a single time. The ten largest clones add up to 15% to 18% of the sample. The sequenced sample consisted of blood. The receptors originated from a woman older than 75 in good health.

The CDR3 DNA reads TGCAGTGCTAGGGATAGGAGCGGGGCCTCCTACGAGCAGTACTTC. It is translated as CSARDRSGASYEQYF. The genes are TRBV20-1 and TRBJ2-7; 7 nucleotides align to TRBD2. V lost 3 bases to trimming and J lost 0 bases; unmatched junction nucleotides: 8. The CDR3 totals 15 residues. CDR1 is DFQATT, CDR2 SNEGSKA, per germline (reference sequence).

About this clonotype itself: The CDR3 end shows no conserved phenylalanine or tryptophan, and so a read error is likely. CDR3 nucleotide sequence: TGTGCCAGCAGCTTGGGACATCCAAGCAATCAGCCCCAGCATGTT. Translation: CASSLGHPSNQPQHV. The J gene is TRBJ1-5, the V gene TRBV5-5; D is unresolved. V was pared by 0 bases and J by 1 base, with 8 bases between. Germline lookup yields CDR1 SGHKS and CDR2 YYEKEE (reference sequence). The CDR3 contains 15 residues.

Ten or more counts support this clonotype. The chain recombines TRBV7-2 with TRBJ1-2; a possible D gene is TRBD1 (6 bases). The CDR3 contains 13 residues. Trimming removed 5 bases from V and 8 bases from J, with 15 bases in between. Per the germline V gene, CDR1 is SGHTA and CDR2 is FQGNSA. CDR3 loop: CASSIGGNHGYTF. Here the CDR3 DNA reads TGTGCCAGCAGCATAGGGGGGAATCACGGCTACACCTTC.

V is TRBV27 and J is TRBJ2-1, with no clear D. In germline, CDR1 is MNHEY, CDR2 SMNVEV (reference sequence). This CDR3 comprises 14 residues. V lost 5 bases, J lost 4 bases, and 12 bases lay in between. DNA of the CDR3: TGTGCCAGCAGTCCCGCCCCAGGATACAATGAGCAGTTCTTC. Encoded protein: CASSPAPGYNEQFF.

This clonotype came up many times. The V call is TRBV12-3 or TRBV12-4, the J call TRBJ1-2; 7 nucleotides agree with TRBD1. The CDR3 consists of 15 residues. V was clipped by 3 bases and J by 5 bases; unmatched bases: 9. The chain's CDR3 is CASSFWGGRGYGYTF. The DNA of the CDR3 is TGTGCCAGCAGTTTCTGGGGAGGCAGGGGGTATGGCTACACCTTC.

There are many counts of this clonotype. The chain is built from TRBV12-3 or TRBV12-4 and TRBJ2-1, with D unresolved. This CDR3 is 14 amino acids long. V lost 2 bases, J lost 5 bases, and 10 bases lay in between. CDR3 sequence reads: CASSLLGRHNEQFF. Here the CDR3 DNA reads TGTGCCAGCAGTTTATTGGGAAGGCACAATGAGCAGTTCTTC.

The chain links TRBV5-1 to TRBJ2-5; D unclear. V lost 0 bases and J 11 bases, leaving 20 bases between the germline ends. CDR1 and CDR2 from the germline V gene are SGHRS and YFSETQ. This CDR3 has 15 amino acids. The CDR3 DNA reads TGCGCCAGCAGCTTGGTAGGTAAACCCTACAATGAGCAGTACTTC. It encodes CASSLVGKPYNEQYF.

In this sample, this clonotype turned up a few times. This sequence joins TRBV12-3 or TRBV12-4 and TRBJ1-5; D perhaps matches TRBD1 (5 bases). V lost 5 bases to trimming and J lost 1 base, with 15 bases between them. The CDR3 is made up of 16 amino acids. CDR3 sequence reads: CASSRIGGTSNQPQHF. DNA for the CDR3: TGTGCCAGCAGTAGGATTGGGGGGACGAGCAATCAGCCCCAGCATTTT.

This clonotype was seen just once. The CDR3 bases are TGCGCCAGCAGTTCAGGGGCCCTGCAATCCGATACGCAGTATTTT. It yields the protein CASSSGALQSDTQYF. This chain connects TRBV5-1 to TRBJ2-3; possible D gene TRBD1, 6 bases. V lost 5 bases, J lost 6 bases, and 19 bases lay in between. This CDR3 spans 15 amino acids. Per the germline V gene, CDR1 is SGHRS and CDR2 is YFSETQ.

V gene TRBV29-1 combines with J gene TRBJ2-7; 10 bases align to TRBD1. CDR1 and CDR2 from the germline V gene are SQVTM and ANQGSEA. This CDR3 comprises 12 residues. Trimming removed 7 bases from V and 6 bases from J; junction bases left unmatched: 6. The CDR3 sequence is CSAGTGEGEQYF. DNA of the CDR3: TGCAGCGCCGGGACAGGGGAGGGCGAGCAGTACTTC.

The chain carries TRBV28 and TRBJ2-7, with a possible D match to TRBD2 (6 bases). Trimming removed 4 bases from V and 0 bases from J, with 16 bases in between. Per the germline V gene, CDR1 is MDHEN and CDR2 is SYDVKM. The CDR3 is made up of 16 amino acids. CDR3: CASSSRARRASYEQYF. CDR3 bases: TGTGCCAGCAGTTCCCGGGCCCGGAGGGCCTCCTACGAGCAGTACTTC.

In this sample, this clonotype turned up a few times. This sequence joins TRBV4-3 and TRBJ2-3, with D unclear. Germline V gene data show CDR1 as LGHNA and CDR2 as YSLEER. V was clipped by 0 bases and J by 2 bases, with 9 bases between them. The CDR3 loop spans 15 amino acids. The CDR3 is CASSQDGSDTDTQYF. The CDR3 region has the DNA TGCGCCAGCAGCCAAGACGGTAGTGACACAGATACGCAGTATTTT.

Of note for this clonotype: A much larger clone lies a single base off, so this may be a read error. The chain is built from TRBV7-2 and TRBJ1-2; maybe TRBD1 (5 bases). V was cut by 5 bases and J by 4 bases, with 14 bases left in between. The germline gives CDR1 SGHTA, CDR2 FQGNSA. CDR3 length: 14 amino acids. CDR3 sequence (DNA): TGTGCCAGCAGCGTTGGGGGTGACGTCTATGGCTACACCTTC. It yields the protein CASSVGGDVYGYTF. Using reference TRBV7-2 and TRBJ1-2 for the parts outside the CDR3, the full variable domain is GAGVSQSPSNKVTEKGKDVELRCDPISGHTALYWYRQSLGQGLEFLIYFQGNSAPDKSGLPSDRFSAERTGGSVSTLTIQRTQQEDSAVYLCASSVGGDVYGYTFGSGTRLTVV.

This chain uses TRBV29-1 with TRBJ2-1; D may correspond to TRBD1 or TRBD2 (5 bases each). CDR3 length: 13 amino acids. Trimming removed 3 bases from V and 8 bases from J, with 14 bases in between. Per the germline V gene, CDR1 is SQVTM and CDR2 is ANQGSEA. CDR3 sequence: CSVDSSGRYEQFF. The DNA for the CDR3 is TGCAGCGTTGACTCCTCGGGACGCTATGAGCAGTTCTTC.

This clonotype appeared a few times. Here the CDR3 reads CASSRAGQGDEKLFF. The CDR3 region has the DNA TGTGCCAGCAGTAGGGCGGGACAGGGGGACGAAAAACTGTTTTTT. The chain has TRBV27 and TRBJ1-4, with TRBD1 identical over 11 bases. The CDR3 consists of 15 residues. The germline V gene encodes CDR1 MNHEY and CDR2 SMNVEV (reference sequence). V was clipped by 5 bases and J by 8 bases; unmatched bases: 7.

This clonotype occurred many times. CDR3 loop: CSAPKTHGVENSPLHF. The DNA of the CDR3 is TGCAGTGCACCAAAAACGCACGGGGTGGAGAATTCACCCCTCCACTTT. The J gene is TRBJ1-6, the V gene TRBV20-1; D gene uncertain. The CDR3 loop spans 16 amino acids. The V gene's germline CDR1 is DFQATT and CDR2 SNEGSKA (reference sequence). V was cut by 6 bases and J by 7 bases, with 22 bases left in between.

This clonotype was observed a few times. At one boundary the junction diverges from the germline segment, which might be a read error. This chain uses TRBV20-1 with TRBJ2-5, with 7 bases aligning to TRBD1. This CDR3 contains 14 residues. Germline CDR1 reads DFQATT; CDR2 reads SNEGSKA (reference sequence). The CDR3 DNA reads as TGCGGTGCTAGAGACAGCAGGGGGCAAGAGACCCAGTACTTC. It translates to CGARDSRGQETQYF.

This clonotype was found many times. This chain uses TRBV7-2 with TRBJ2-3; 10 nucleotides match TRBD2. J was trimmed by 3 bases and V by 2 bases; bases with no gene match: 2. This CDR3 is 15 amino acids long. Germline V gene data show CDR1 as SGHTA and CDR2 as FQGNSA. The CDR3 sequence is CASSLIAGGTDTQYF. The CDR3 nucleotides are TGTGCCAGCAGCTTAATAGCGGGGGGAACAGATACGCAGTATTTT.

This clonotype was counted ten times or more. The rearrangement uses TRBV12-3 or TRBV12-4 and TRBJ1-5, with D perhaps TRBD1 (5 bases). The CDR3 sequence is 14 residues long. The V end lost 3 bases, the J end lost 7 bases, and 13 bases lay between the germline ends. The CDR3 is CASSFGFGGQPQHF. In nucleotides, the CDR3 is TGTGCCAGCAGTTTTGGATTTGGGGGACAGCCCCAGCATTTT.

For the CDR3, the DNA is TGCGCCAGCAGCCAGGAAGGGCAAGGGAGGGGCTATGGCTACACCTTC. Residues: CASSQEGQGRGYGYTF. V usage is TRBV4-1 and J usage is TRBJ1-2; weak D call: TRBD1 (5 bases). Germline values: CDR1 MGHRA, CDR2 YSYEKL. The CDR3 covers 16 residues. V was pared by 3 bases and J by 4 bases, with 18 bases between.

Ten or more counts support this clonotype. The chain links TRBV12-3 or TRBV12-4 to TRBJ2-1; TRBD2 aligns across 11 bases. J lost 5 bases, V lost 2 bases, and 5 bases had no gene match. This CDR3 has 16 amino acids. The CDR3 region is CASSLYLAGGHNEQFF. CDR3 DNA sequence: TGTGCCAGCAGTTTATATCTAGCGGGGGGTCACAATGAGCAGTTCTTC.

The V call is TRBV5-1, the J call TRBJ1-1; the D is unclear. V was shortened by 3 bases and J by 4 bases, with 13 bases between the two germline ends. The germline V gene has CDR1 SGHRS and CDR2 YFSETQ. The CDR3 runs to 14 residues. The CDR3 loop is CASSWRVLGTEAFF. For the CDR3, the DNA is TGCGCCAGCAGCTGGAGGGTCTTGGGCACTGAAGCTTTCTTT.

This clonotype was seen only a few times. This chain connects TRBV6-2 or TRBV6-3 to TRBJ1-5; 7 nucleotides match TRBD1. Trimming removed 8 bases from V and 1 base from J; junction bases left unmatched: 11. The CDR3 covers 16 residues. Per germline, CDR1 MNHEY and CDR2 SVGEGT. The CDR3 here is CASRPKGAISNQPQHF. The CDR3 coding sequence is TGTGCCAGCCGTCCAAAGGGGGCAATCAGCAATCAGCCCCAGCATTTT.